This T cell receptor beta chain was identified during a study of T cell responses to AZD1222 COVID-19 vaccine. Overall study context: Some second doses came at about 4 weeks and others at about 12 weeks; these were pooled. Study-level findings and limits: Elevations in Spike-specific TCR breadth and depth followed administration of two AZD1222 doses.

Comments on this clone: No antigen is known for it.

Sequenced by immunoSEQ multiplex PCR; TCRdb stores in-frame clones only, minus some. The table has some 120,000 clones, 80% to 85% seen once. Between the trimmed V and J ends, which lost 4 bases and 4 bases, there was a span of 14 bases. Per germline, CDR1 GTSNPN and CDR2 SVGIG (reference sequence). This CDR3 comprises 14 residues. The rearrangement links TRBV30 to TRBJ1-5; D gene uncertain. This receptor was taken from an adult in good health. The material sequenced was peripheral blood, taken on day 0 of AZD1222 vaccination. CDR3 sequence: CAWTEGSGNQPQHF. The CDR3 nucleotides read TGTGCCTGGACCGAGGGCAGCGGGAATCAGCCCCAGCATTTT. The full variable domain, its missing parts supplied by reference TRBV30 and TRBJ1-5, is SQTIHQWPATLVQPVGSPLSLECTVEGTSNPNLYWYRQAAGRGLQLLFYSVGIGQISSEVPQNLSASRPQDRQFILSSKKLLLSDSGFYLCAWTEGSGNQPQHFGDGTRLSIL.